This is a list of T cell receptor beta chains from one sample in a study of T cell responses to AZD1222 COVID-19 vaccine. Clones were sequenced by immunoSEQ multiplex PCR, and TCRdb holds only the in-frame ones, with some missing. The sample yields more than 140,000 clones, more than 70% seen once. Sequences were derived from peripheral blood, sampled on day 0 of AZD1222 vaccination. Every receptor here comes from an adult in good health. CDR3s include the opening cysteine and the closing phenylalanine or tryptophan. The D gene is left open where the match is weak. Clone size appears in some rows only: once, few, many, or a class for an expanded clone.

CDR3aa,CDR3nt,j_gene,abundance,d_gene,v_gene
CASSRNEGGTGELFF,TGTGCCAGCAGCCGGAACGAGGGGGGCACCGGGGAGCTGTTTTTT,TRBJ2-2,-,-,TRBV7-8
CASSYGDYEQYF,TGTGCCAGCAGCTATGGAGACTACGAGCAGTACTTC,TRBJ2-7,-,-,TRBV7-6
CASRTGTDSMAYGYTF,TGTGCCAGCAGGACGGGGACGGATAGTATGGCCTATGGCTACACCTTC,TRBJ1-2,-,-,TRBV2
CASKSRVNTGELFF,TGTGCCAGCAAGAGCAGGGTAAACACCGGGGAGCTGTTTTTT,TRBJ2-2,once,-,TRBV6-5
CASSFLANNEQFF,TGTGCCAGCAGCTTTCTAGCCAACAATGAGCAGTTCTTC,TRBJ2-1,-,-,TRBV7-3
CASSSLASEAFF,TGTGCCAGCAGCTCCTTGGCGTCGGAGGCTTTCTTT,TRBJ1-1,once,-,TRBV7-2
CAISRTVSGNTIYF,TGTGCCATCTCCCGGACAGTCTCTGGAAACACCATATATTTT,TRBJ1-3,-,-,TRBV10-3
CASSLYRVPGPSNYGYTF,TGTGCCAGCAGTTTATATAGGGTCCCGGGGCCCTCTAACTATGGCTACACCTTC,TRBJ1-2,-,-,TRBV28
CASSLRVSYTTNYGYTF,TGTGCCAGCAGCTTAAGGGTATCTTACACCACTAACTATGGCTACACCTTC,TRBJ1-2,-,-,TRBV5-4
CASSYRPDTQYF,TGTGCCAGCAGTTACAGACCAGATACGCAGTATTTT,TRBJ2-3,-,-,TRBV6-2/TRBV6-3
CASSLVSQGANYGYTF,TGTGCCAGCAGTTTAGTTTCCCAGGGGGCTAACTATGGCTACACCTTC,TRBJ1-2,-,TRBD1,TRBV27
CASSGLGTEAFF,TGTGCCAGTAGTGGGTTGGGCACTGAAGCTTTCTTT,TRBJ1-1,-,-,TRBV19
CASSPGAGQRYEQYF,TGTGCCAGCTCACCAGGGGCAGGCCAGAGGTACGAGCAGTACTTC,TRBJ2-7,-,-,TRBV18
CASSRGQGAKRSHGYTF,TGTGCCAGCAGCCGGGGACAGGGGGCAAAGCGAAGTCATGGCTACACCTTC,TRBJ1-2,-,TRBD1,TRBV3-1/TRBV3-2
CATSRVKISAGLGNIQYF,TGTGCCACCAGCAGAGTTAAAATCTCGGCGGGATTGGGAAACATTCAGTACTTC,TRBJ2-4,-,-,TRBV15
CASSFDGNYGYTF,TGTGCCAGCAGTTTCGACGGTAACTATGGCTACACCTTC,TRBJ1-2,-,-,TRBV12-3/TRBV12-4
CSVLDRGTDTQYF,TGCAGCGTCCTGGACAGGGGTACAGATACGCAGTATTTT,TRBJ2-3,-,TRBD1,TRBV29-1
CASSADGHPSDEQFF,TGCGCCAGCAGCGCCGACGGACACCCATCCGATGAGCAGTTCTTC,TRBJ2-1,-,-,TRBV5-1
CASSPVGGSQHF,TGTGCCAGCAGCCCAGTGGGGGGGTCCCAGCATTTT,TRBJ1-5,-,-,TRBV7-2
CASREAPYNEQFF,TGTGCCAGCAGGGAGGCCCCCTACAATGAGCAGTTCTTC,TRBJ2-1,-,-,TRBV28
CASAETYNEQFF,TGTGCCAGCGCGGAGACCTACAATGAGCAGTTCTTC,TRBJ2-1,-,-,TRBV5-6
CASSLEGYGYTF,TGTGCCAGCAGCTTAGAGGGATATGGCTACACCTTC,TRBJ1-2,-,-,TRBV7-2
CASSLPGVREQFF,TGTGCCAGCAGCTTGCCAGGGGTGAGGGAGCAGTTCTTC,TRBJ2-1,-,-,TRBV7-3
CASSRLDRPKTQYF,TGTGCCAGCTCACGCCTAGACAGGCCCAAGACCCAGTACTTC,TRBJ2-5,-,-,TRBV18
CASSSPGQGVNTEAFF,TGTGCCAGCAGCTCTCCGGGACAGGGGGTGAACACTGAAGCTTTCTTT,TRBJ1-1,once,TRBD1,TRBV7-9
CASSIPGQREQYF,TGTGCCAGCAGTATACCGGGACAGCGAGAGCAGTACTTC,TRBJ2-7,-,TRBD1,TRBV5-6
CASSDSSYEQYF,TGTGCCAGCAGTGACAGCTCCTACGAGCAGTACTTC,TRBJ2-7,-,-,TRBV2
CASSLGGRFSGYTF,TGTGCCAGCAGTTTAGGGGGGCGCTTTAGCGGCTACACCTTC,TRBJ1-2,-,-,TRBV28
CASSEGTPDQPQHF,TGTGCCAGCAGCGAAGGGACACCCGATCAGCCCCAGCATTTT,TRBJ1-5,-,-,TRBV9
CATSRDHVGHEQFF,TGTGCCACCAGCAGAGATCACGTCGGCCATGAGCAGTTCTTC,TRBJ2-1,-,-,TRBV15
CASSEGSSYEQYF,TGTGCCAGCAGTGAGGGCAGCTCCTACGAGCAGTACTTC,TRBJ2-7,-,-,TRBV2
CASSVLQNEGANTGELFF,TGTGCCAGCAGCGTCTTACAAAATGAGGGGGCTAACACCGGGGAGCTGTTTTTT,TRBJ2-2,once,TRBD1,TRBV9
CSVNGLEYNEQFF,TGCAGCGTTAACGGACTAGAATACAATGAGCAGTTCTTC,TRBJ2-1,-,TRBD2,TRBV29-1
CASSLGPWTSGSYEQYF,TGTGCCAGCAGCTTAGGGCCCTGGACTAGCGGGAGCTACGAGCAGTACTTC,TRBJ2-7,-,TRBD2,TRBV7-6
CASSRAGALYEQYF,TGTGCCAGCAGCCGTGCCGGGGCCCTCTACGAGCAGTACTTC,TRBJ2-7,-,-,TRBV11-2
CASSLGGSSYNSPLHF,TGTGCCAGCAGCTTAGGGGGGAGCTCCTATAATTCACCCCTCCACTTT,TRBJ1-6,-,-,TRBV13
CASSLRAEGQPLHF,TGTGCCAGCAGTTTAAGGGCGGAAGGACAGCCCCTCCACTTT,TRBJ1-6,-,-,TRBV27
CASSSTGGRGYTF,TGTGCCAGCAGTTCCACAGGGGGACGTGGCTACACCTTC,TRBJ1-2,-,TRBD1,TRBV27
CASTEQDLGTF,TGTGCCAGCACCGAACAGGATCTGGGCACCTTC,TRBJ1-2,few,-,TRBV6-5
CASSVPPGETQYF,TGTGCCAGCAGCGTCCCCCCGGGGGAGACCCAGTACTTC,TRBJ2-5,-,-,TRBV9
CASSQRAGDNSPLHF,TGCGCCAGCAGCCAAAGGGCAGGGGACAATTCACCCCTCCACTTT,TRBJ1-6,-,-,TRBV4-3
CASSVSGTGSQPQHF,TGTGCCAGCAGCGTCTCCGGGACAGGGTCCCAGCCCCAGCATTTT,TRBJ1-5,once,TRBD1,TRBV7-9
CASSLGTGDEQYF,TGTGCCAGCAGTTTAGGGACAGGGGACGAGCAGTACTTC,TRBJ2-7,-,TRBD1,TRBV28
CASSLEGNEQFF,TGTGCCAGCTCCCTGGAGGGAAATGAGCAGTTCTTC,TRBJ2-1,once,-,TRBV18
CSVVGDRLYEQYF,TGCAGCGTTGTCGGGGACAGGCTCTACGAGCAGTACTTC,TRBJ2-7,-,TRBD1,TRBV29-1
CASRGEANEQYF,TGTGCCAGCCGGGGCGAAGCCAACGAGCAGTACTTC,TRBJ2-7,-,-,TRBV2
CASSVDSNTGELFF,TGTGCCAGCAGTGTGGATTCGAACACCGGGGAGCTGTTTTTT,TRBJ2-2,-,-,TRBV2
CASSVWGPSGANVLTF,TGTGCCAGCAGTGTTTGGGGGCCCTCTGGGGCCAACGTCCTGACTTTC,TRBJ2-6,-,-,TRBV2
CASSQGLAGTNEQFF,TGCGCCAGCAGCCAAGGACTAGCGGGAACCAATGAGCAGTTCTTC,TRBJ2-1,-,TRBD2,TRBV4-3
CASSERRDEQYF,TGTGCCAGCAGTGAACGCAGGGACGAGCAGTACTTC,TRBJ2-7,-,-,TRBV2